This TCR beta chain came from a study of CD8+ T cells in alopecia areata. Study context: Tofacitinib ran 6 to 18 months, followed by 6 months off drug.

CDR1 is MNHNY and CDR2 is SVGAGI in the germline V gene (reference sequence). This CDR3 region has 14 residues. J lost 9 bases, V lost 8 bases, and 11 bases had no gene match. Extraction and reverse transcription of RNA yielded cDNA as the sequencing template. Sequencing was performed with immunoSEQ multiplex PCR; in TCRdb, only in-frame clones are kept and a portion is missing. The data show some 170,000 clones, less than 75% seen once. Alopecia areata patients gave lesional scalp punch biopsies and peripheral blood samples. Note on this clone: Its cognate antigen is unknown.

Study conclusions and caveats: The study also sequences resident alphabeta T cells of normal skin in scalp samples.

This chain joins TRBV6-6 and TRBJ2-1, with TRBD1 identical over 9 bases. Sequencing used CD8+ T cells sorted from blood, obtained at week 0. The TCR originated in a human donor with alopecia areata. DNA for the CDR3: TGTGCCAGCGGGTTCCGGGACAGGGTAGGTGAGCAGTTCTTC. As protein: CASGFRDRVGEQFF.